The 26 T cell receptor beta chains listed next were all sequenced from one sample in a study of T cell responses to AZD1222 COVID-19 vaccine. The protocol was immunoSEQ multiplex PCR, while the TCRdb copy is restricted to in-frame clones and leaves out a portion. Among 110,000 or so clones listed, around 89% were seen once. The sample consisted of peripheral blood, taken 28 days after the second AZD1222 dose. These TCRs come from an adult who received the AZD1222 COVID-19 vaccine.

The chain is built from TRBV5-4 and TRBJ2-7; D possibly corresponds to TRBD2 (6 bases). V was clipped by 4 bases and J by 4 bases, with 15 bases between them. The CDR3 length is 14 residues. Germline lookup yields CDR1 SGHNT and CDR2 YYREEE (reference sequence). The CDR3 sequence is CASSREVGLYEQYF. CDR3 sequence (DNA): TGTGCCAGCAGCAGGGAGGTAGGGTTATACGAGCAGTACTTC. The full variable domain, in which reference TRBV5-4 and TRBJ2-7 provide the parts outside the CDR3, is ETGVTQSPTHLIKTRGQQVTLRCSSQSGHNTVSWYQQALGQGPQFIFQYYREEENGRGNFPPRFSGLQFPNYSSELNVNALELDDSALYLCASSREVGLYEQYFGPGTRLTVT.

This chain uses TRBV11-1 with TRBJ1-5, with a tentative D call TRBD1 (6 bases). CDR1 SGHAT and CDR2 FQDESV come from the germline V gene (reference sequence). V lost 1 base to trimming and J lost 6 bases, with 7 bases between them. The CDR3 extends over 13 amino acids. The CDR3 sequence is CASSLVQGQPQHF. CDR3 bases: TGTGCCAGCAGCTTAGTACAGGGTCAGCCCCAGCATTTT.

The CDR3 region is CASSIGGTSGPYEQYF. The CDR3 DNA reads TGTGCCAGTAGTATCGGCGGGACTAGCGGGCCCTACGAGCAGTACTTC. V gene TRBV19 combines with J gene TRBJ2-7; 12 nucleotides agree with TRBD2. Looked up from germline, CDR1 is LNHDA and CDR2 is SQIVND (reference sequence). Unmatched junction bases numbered 5, after V lost 3 bases and J lost 2 bases. This CDR3 region has 16 residues.

This clone occurred once. The rearrangement joins TRBV10-2 to TRBJ2-3, with 8 positions matching TRBD2. CDR3 size: 15 residues. Unmatched junction bases numbered 7, after V lost 3 bases and J lost 5 bases. Germline V CDR1 and CDR2: WSHSY, SAAADI. The CDR3: CASSEDLAGGDTQYF. In DNA form, the CDR3 reads TGCGCCAGCAGTGAAGATCTGGCGGGGGGAGATACGCAGTATTTT.

This chain links TRBV7-3 with TRBJ2-3; 7 bases fit TRBD1. The CDR3 has 15 residues. Germline-derived CDR1 and CDR2 are SGHTA and FQGTGA. The trim removed 3 bases at V and 3 bases at J, leaving 6 bases unmatched. CDR3 nucleotides: TGTGCCAGCAGCTTCGACAGGGCAAGTACAGATACGCAGTATTTT. Translation gives CASSFDRASTDTQYF.

The genes are TRBV9 and TRBJ2-1; 9 positions match TRBD1. The V segment lost 6 bases and the J segment 10 bases; nucleotides outside the gene matches: 8. The CDR3 runs to 13 residues. CDR1 is SGDLS, CDR2 YYNGEE, per germline. This CDR3 reads CASISTGGGEQFF. CDR3 nucleotide sequence: TGTGCCAGCATTTCCACAGGGGGCGGGGAGCAGTTCTTC.

The genes are TRBV6-4 and TRBJ2-1; a weak D match, TRBD2 (5 bases). Germline lookup yields CDR1 MRHNA and CDR2 SNTAGT. V was cut by 0 bases and J by 4 bases, with 10 bases left in between. The length of the CDR3 is 15 residues. CDR3 sequence: CASSDSAEAYNEQFF. CDR3 in DNA: TGTGCCAGCAGTGACTCAGCGGAGGCTTACAATGAGCAGTTCTTC.

The J gene is TRBJ1-6, the V gene TRBV18, with no clear D. The CDR3 contains 15 residues. Germline values: CDR1 KGHSH, CDR2 LQKENI. Trimming removed 2 bases at V and 4 bases at J, with 9 bases between. CDR3 sequence: CASSPAKGYNSPLHF. CDR3 DNA: TGTGCCAGCTCACCAGCGAAGGGTTATAATTCACCCCTCCACTTT.

V usage is TRBV4-1 and J usage is TRBJ2-7; 7 nucleotides align to TRBD2. The J segment lost 0 bases and the V segment lost 1 base, leaving 9 bases of the junction unmatched. The CDR3 is 17 amino acids. The germline V gene has CDR1 MGHRA and CDR2 YSYEKL. CDR3 coding DNA: TGCGCCAGCAGCCAAGGGGGGGGACGGAGGAACTCCTACGAGCAGTACTTC. Its translation: CASSQGGGRRNSYEQYF.

The chain has TRBV28 and TRBJ1-2; D gene uncertain. The V end was cut by 6 bases, the J end by 4 bases, with 6 bases between. The germline gives CDR1 MDHEN, CDR2 SYDVKM. The CDR3 sequence is 11 residues long. The CDR3 DNA reads as TGTGCCAGCAGGAGTGTCTATGGCTACACCTTC. Translation: CASRSVYGYTF.

The chain links TRBV28 to TRBJ1-5; D unresolved. Germline CDR1 and CDR2: MDHEN and SYDVKM. V was clipped by 7 bases and J by 2 bases, with 18 bases between them. The CDR3 runs 16 residues. The CDR3 is CASNPARGEGNQPQHF. CDR3 DNA: TGTGCCAGCAACCCTGCGCGGGGAGAGGGCAATCAGCCCCAGCATTTT.

This clone was picked up one time. This chain connects TRBV5-8 to TRBJ1-5, with unresolved D. Deletions cut 4 bases from V and 5 bases from J, with 7 bases between. The CDR3 is 12 amino acids. Germline CDR1 reads SGHTS; CDR2 reads YDEGEE. CDR3 amino acids: CASSNRHQPQHF. CDR3 sequence (DNA): TGTGCCAGCAGCAACAGACATCAGCCCCAGCATTTT.

The J gene is TRBJ2-1, the V gene TRBV5-1; the match to TRBD1 covers 7 bases. V was clipped by 2 bases and J by 3 bases; unmatched bases: 8. The CDR3 totals 16 residues. The V gene's germline CDR1 is SGHRS and CDR2 YFSETQ. CDR3 in DNA: TGCGCCAGCAGCTTTAATACCGGGACAGACTACAATGAGCAGTTCTTC. This translates into CASSFNTGTDYNEQFF.

This clone was counted a single time. The J gene is TRBJ2-3, the V gene TRBV7-3, with D perhaps assigned TRBD1 or TRBD2 (5 bases each). This CDR3 is built from 13 residues. V dropped 5 bases and J dropped 5 bases, with 11 bases sitting between them. Germline CDR1 SGHTA, CDR2 FQGTGA. The CDR3 protein is CASSRIGGDTQYF. In DNA form, the CDR3 reads TGTGCCAGCAGCCGTATTGGGGGAGATACGCAGTATTTT.

The chain combines TRBV9 with TRBJ2-3; D is ambiguous. The V end was cut by 0 bases, the J end by 3 bases, with 2 bases between. Germline V CDR1 and CDR2: SGDLS, YYNGEE. This CDR3 is built from 12 residues. The DNA of the CDR3 is TGTGCCAGCAGCGTAGCTACAGATACGCAGTATTTT. This codes for CASSVATDTQYF.

The chain recombines TRBV10-3 with TRBJ2-5; D possibly uses TRBD1 or TRBD2 (5 bases each). This CDR3 is built from 13 residues. The V end was cut by 11 bases, the J end by 3 bases, with 16 bases between. CDR1 ENHRY and CDR2 SYGVKD come from the germline V gene. The CDR3 bases are TGTGCCTCCGGGACCGAATACAAAGAGACCCAGTACTTC. Amino acid sequence: CASGTEYKETQYF.

This clone was detected only a few times. This rearrangement joins TRBV6-1 to TRBJ1-4, with a tentative D call TRBD1 (6 bases). There are 17 residues in the CDR3. CDR1 is MNHNS, CDR2 SASEGT, per germline. The V end was cut by 0 bases, the J end by 0 bases, with 11 bases between. This chain's CDR3 is CASSEAPGAATNEKLFF. The DNA of the CDR3 is TGTGCCAGCAGTGAAGCGCCAGGGGCCGCAACTAATGAAAAACTGTTTTTT.

The DNA of the CDR3 is TGTGCCAGCAGCTCCCTGGCGGGAGGAACAGATACGCAGTATTTT. This translates into CASSSLAGGTDTQYF. This chain links TRBV11-2 with TRBJ2-3, with TRBD2 identical over 8 bases. Trimming at V came to 4 bases and at J to 3 bases, leaving 6 bases not matched to a gene. The CDR3 contains 15 residues. CDR1 and CDR2 (germline): SGHAT, FQNNGV. Drawing the rest from reference TRBV11-2 and TRBJ2-3, the complete variable domain is EAGVAQSPRYKIIEKRQSVAFWCNPISGHATLYWYQQILGQGPKLLIQFQNNGVVDDSQLPKDRFSAERLKGVDSTLKIQPAKLEDSAVYLCASSSLAGGTDTQYFGPGTRLTVL.

The J gene is TRBJ1-1, the V gene TRBV5-8; the match to TRBD1 covers 7 bases. Germline lookup yields CDR1 SGHTS and CDR2 YDEGEE. J gave up 1 base and V 0 bases, and 3 bases lay outside the gene matches. This CDR3 comprises 15 residues. CDR3 bases: TGTGCCAGCAGCTTGGCCCAGGGGGGGAACACTGAAGCTTTCTTT. The encoded protein is CASSLAQGGNTEAFF.

The chain joins TRBV3-1 (or the pseudogene TRBV3-2) to TRBJ2-7, with TRBD2 identical over 8 bases. The ends lost 11 bases at V and 0 bases at J; junction bases unmatched: 9. CDR1 and CDR2 from the germline V gene are LGHDT and YNNKEL (reference sequence). The CDR3 consists of 14 residues. In DNA, the CDR3 is TGTGCCCCCCCTCCCGGGACTAGCTCCTACGAGCAGTACTTC. The encoded protein is CAPPPGTSSYEQYF.

V usage is TRBV11-2 and J usage is TRBJ1-4; D perhaps matches TRBD1 (5 bases). The CDR3 has 14 amino acids. Germline CDR1 reads SGHAT; CDR2 reads FQNNGV. The V gene lost 3 bases and the J gene lost 8 bases, with 13 bases spanning the gap. Written as DNA, the CDR3 is TGTGCCAGCAGCTTGGAGGGGCGCGGGGAAAAACTGTTTTTT. It specifies CASSLEGRGEKLFF.

The chain joins TRBV27 to TRBJ2-7; 8 bases agree with TRBD2. The germline CDR1 and CDR2 sequences are MNHEY and SMNVEV (reference sequence). Trimming cost V 5 bases and J 6 bases; bases outside gene matches: 15. The length of the CDR3 is 16 residues. The CDR3 loop reads CASSPRWAGGRSEQYF. The CDR3, as DNA: TGTGCCAGCAGTCCCAGGTGGGCGGGAGGTCGTAGCGAGCAGTACTTC.

V is TRBV11-3 and J is TRBJ1-2; D may be TRBD1 (5 bases). Germline CDR1 and CDR2: SGHNT and YENEEA. The length of the CDR3 is 18 residues. V lost 0 bases, J lost 0 bases, and 17 bases lay in between. CDR3 nucleotides: TGTGCCAGCAGCTTAGATCTTCCGACAGCTCGATCTAACTATGGCTACACCTTC. It specifies CASSLDLPTARSNYGYTF.

The DNA for the CDR3 is TGTGCCAGCAGCTTATATTCGACAGAGAACACTGAAGCTTTCTTT. It specifies CASSLYSTENTEAFF. This chain links TRBV7-3 with TRBJ1-1, with D tentatively TRBD1 (5 bases). This CDR3 spans 15 amino acids. The ends were cut back, 2 bases at V and 1 base at J, with 11 bases in the middle. Germline V gives CDR1 SGHTA, CDR2 FQGTGA.

The chain recombines TRBV5-4 with TRBJ1-2; D not certain. Per germline, CDR1 SGHNT and CDR2 YYREEE (reference sequence). The CDR3 loop spans 12 amino acids. V was shortened by 4 bases and J by 13 bases, with 17 bases between the two germline ends. CDR3 DNA sequence: TGTGCCAGCAGCAGAGCGCCTAGCGACCCCACCTTC. Protein sequence: CASSRAPSDPTF.

This chain connects TRBV5-6 to TRBJ2-3, with D maybe TRBD1 (5 bases). The CDR3 runs to 13 residues. CDR1 and CDR2 (germline): SGHDT, YYEEEE. The V end was cut by 2 bases, the J end by 4 bases, with 8 bases between. The CDR3 protein is CASSFVGADTQYF. The CDR3 DNA sequence: TGTGCCAGCAGCTTCGTAGGGGCAGATACGCAGTATTTT.